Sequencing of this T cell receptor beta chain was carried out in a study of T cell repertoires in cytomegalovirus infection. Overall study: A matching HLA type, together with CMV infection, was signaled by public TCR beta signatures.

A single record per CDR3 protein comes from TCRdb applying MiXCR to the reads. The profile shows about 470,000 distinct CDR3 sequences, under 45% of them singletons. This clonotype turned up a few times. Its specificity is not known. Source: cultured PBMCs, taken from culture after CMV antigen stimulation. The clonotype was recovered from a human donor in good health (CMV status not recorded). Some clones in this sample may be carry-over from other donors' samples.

This CDR3 reads CASSFKSGGADTQYF. The CDR3 nucleotides read TGTGCCAGCAGCTTTAAGTCGGGGGGGGCAGATACGCAGTATTTT. V is TRBV7-2 and J is TRBJ2-3; 8 bases map to TRBD2. Losses at the gene ends were 3 bases for V and 4 bases for J; bases not matched to a gene: 6. CDR3 length equals 15 residues. The germline CDR1 and CDR2 sequences are SGHTA and FQGNSA. Full variable domain (remainder filled in from reference TRBV7-2 and TRBJ2-3): GAGVSQSPSNKVTEKGKDVELRCDPISGHTALYWYRQSLGQGLEFLIYFQGNSAPDKSGLPSDRFSAERTGGSVSTLTIQRTQQEDSAVYLCASSFKSGGADTQYFGPGTRLTVL.